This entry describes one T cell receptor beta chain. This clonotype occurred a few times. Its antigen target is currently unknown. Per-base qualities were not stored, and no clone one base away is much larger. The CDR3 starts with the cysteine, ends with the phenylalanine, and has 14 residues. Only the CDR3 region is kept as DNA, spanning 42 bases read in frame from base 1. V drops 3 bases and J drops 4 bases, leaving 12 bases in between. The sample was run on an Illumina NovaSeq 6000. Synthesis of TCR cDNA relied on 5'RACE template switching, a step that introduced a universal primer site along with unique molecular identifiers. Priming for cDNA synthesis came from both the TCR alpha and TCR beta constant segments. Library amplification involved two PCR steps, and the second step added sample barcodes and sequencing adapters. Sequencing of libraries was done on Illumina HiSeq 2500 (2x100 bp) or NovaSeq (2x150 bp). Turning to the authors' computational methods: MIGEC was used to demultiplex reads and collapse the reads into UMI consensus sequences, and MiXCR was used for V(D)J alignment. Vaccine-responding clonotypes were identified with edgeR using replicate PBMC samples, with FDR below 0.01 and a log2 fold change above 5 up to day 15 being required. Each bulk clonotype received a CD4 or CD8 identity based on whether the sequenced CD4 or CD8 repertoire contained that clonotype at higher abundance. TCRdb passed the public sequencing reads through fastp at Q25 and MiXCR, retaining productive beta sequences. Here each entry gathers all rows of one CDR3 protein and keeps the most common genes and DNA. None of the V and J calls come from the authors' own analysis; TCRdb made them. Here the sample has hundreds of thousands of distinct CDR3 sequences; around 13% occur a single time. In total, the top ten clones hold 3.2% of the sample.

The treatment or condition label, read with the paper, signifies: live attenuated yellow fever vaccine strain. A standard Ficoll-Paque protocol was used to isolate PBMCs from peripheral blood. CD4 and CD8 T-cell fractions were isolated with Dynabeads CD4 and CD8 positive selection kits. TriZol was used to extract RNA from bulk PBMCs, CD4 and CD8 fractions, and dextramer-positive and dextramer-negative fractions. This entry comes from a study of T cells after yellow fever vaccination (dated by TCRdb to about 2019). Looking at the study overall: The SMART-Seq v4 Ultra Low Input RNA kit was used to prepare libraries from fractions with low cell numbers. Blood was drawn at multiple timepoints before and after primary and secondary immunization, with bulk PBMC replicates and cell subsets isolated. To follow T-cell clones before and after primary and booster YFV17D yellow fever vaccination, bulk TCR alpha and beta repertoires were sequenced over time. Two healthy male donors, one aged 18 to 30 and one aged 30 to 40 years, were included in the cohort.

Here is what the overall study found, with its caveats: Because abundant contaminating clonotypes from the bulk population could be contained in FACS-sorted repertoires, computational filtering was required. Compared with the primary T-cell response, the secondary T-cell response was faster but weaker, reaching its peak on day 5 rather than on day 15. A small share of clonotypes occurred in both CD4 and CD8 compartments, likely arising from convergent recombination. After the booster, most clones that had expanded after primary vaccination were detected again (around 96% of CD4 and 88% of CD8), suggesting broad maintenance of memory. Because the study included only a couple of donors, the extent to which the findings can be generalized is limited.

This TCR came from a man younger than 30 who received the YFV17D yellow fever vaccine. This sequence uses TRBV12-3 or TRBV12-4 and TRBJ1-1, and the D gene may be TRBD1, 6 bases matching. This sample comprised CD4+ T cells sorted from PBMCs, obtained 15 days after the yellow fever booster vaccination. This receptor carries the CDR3 CASSLGAKTTEAFF. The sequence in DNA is TGTGCCAGCAGTTTGGGGGCTAAGACCACTGAAGCTTTCTTT.